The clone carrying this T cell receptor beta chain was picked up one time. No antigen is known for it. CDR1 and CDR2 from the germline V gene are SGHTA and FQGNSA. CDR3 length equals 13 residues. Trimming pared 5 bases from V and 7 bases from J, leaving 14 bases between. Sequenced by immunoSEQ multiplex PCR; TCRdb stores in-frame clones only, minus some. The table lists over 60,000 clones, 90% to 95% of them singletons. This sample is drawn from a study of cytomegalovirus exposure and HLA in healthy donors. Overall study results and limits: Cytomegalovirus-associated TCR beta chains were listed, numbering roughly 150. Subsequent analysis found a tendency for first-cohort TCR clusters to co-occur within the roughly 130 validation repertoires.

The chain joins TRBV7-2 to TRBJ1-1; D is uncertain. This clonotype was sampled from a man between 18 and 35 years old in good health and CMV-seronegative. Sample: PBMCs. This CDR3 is CASSPRTGHEAFF. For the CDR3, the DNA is TGTGCCAGCAGCCCGAGGACTGGCCATGAAGCTTTCTTT.